This section outlines one T cell receptor (beta chain) sequence together with its context. The data belong to a study of T cell changes during pregnancy in multiple sclerosis. Germline V gene lookup returns CDR1 SNHLY and CDR2 FYNNEI. V trimming: 1 base; J trimming: 4 bases; junction bases outside the gene matches: 5. The CDR3 totals 15 residues. Profiling relied on immunoSEQ multiplex PCR, and the TCRdb table lists in-frame clones only, not all of them. The sample includes roughly 60,000 clones, about 90% of them seen just once. The chain couples TRBV2 to TRBJ2-7; 9 nucleotides align to TRBD1. The sequencing here drew on CD4+ T cells from peripheral blood mononuclear cells, taken in the first trimester of pregnancy. The sequence came from a female donor with multiple sclerosis, enrolled in a pregnancy study. The CDR3 loop is CASSEEGQGQYEQYF. The CDR3 DNA is TGTGCCAGCAGTGAAGAGGGACAGGGTCAATACGAGCAGTACTTC.